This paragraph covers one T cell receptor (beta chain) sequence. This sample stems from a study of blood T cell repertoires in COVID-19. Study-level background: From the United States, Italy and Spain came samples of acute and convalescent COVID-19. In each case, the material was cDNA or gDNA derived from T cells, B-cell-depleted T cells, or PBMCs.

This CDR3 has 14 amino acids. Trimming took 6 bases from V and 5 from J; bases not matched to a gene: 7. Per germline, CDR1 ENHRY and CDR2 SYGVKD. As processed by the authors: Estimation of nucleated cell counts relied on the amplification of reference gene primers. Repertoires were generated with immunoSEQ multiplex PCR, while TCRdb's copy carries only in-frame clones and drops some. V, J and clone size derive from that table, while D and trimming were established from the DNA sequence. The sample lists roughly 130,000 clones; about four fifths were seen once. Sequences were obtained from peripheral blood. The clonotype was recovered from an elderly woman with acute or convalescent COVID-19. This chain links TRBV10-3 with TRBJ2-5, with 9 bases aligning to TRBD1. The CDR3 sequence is CAIRATGGGETQYF. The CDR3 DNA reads TGTGCCATCAGGGCCACAGGGGGCGGGGAGACCCAGTACTTC.